This T cell receptor (beta chain) derives from a study of cytomegalovirus exposure and HLA in healthy donors. Study details: Prior work identified 100 million to 130 million unique TCR beta sequences in approximately 180 million T cells.

The CDR3 contains 13 residues. CDR1 MRHNA and CDR2 SNTAGT come from the germline V gene. The V segment lost 5 bases and the J segment 5 bases; nucleotides outside the gene matches: 2. Healthy bone marrow donors formed the donor group. Researchers ran the PCR with 60 Vbeta and 13 Jbeta primers. The repertoire was sequenced with immunoSEQ multiplex PCR; TCRdb's copy has only in-frame clones and lacks some. The sample contains 160,000 or so clones, roughly four fifths of which appear only once. The specimen was PBMCs. This sequence originates from a man aged 35 to 55 in good health and CMV-seronegative. This chain links TRBV6-4 with TRBJ2-2, with 7 bases lining up with TRBD2. The CDR3 is CASSREETGELFF. The CDR3 region has the DNA TGTGCCAGCAGTCGGGAGGAGACCGGGGAGCTGTTTTTT.